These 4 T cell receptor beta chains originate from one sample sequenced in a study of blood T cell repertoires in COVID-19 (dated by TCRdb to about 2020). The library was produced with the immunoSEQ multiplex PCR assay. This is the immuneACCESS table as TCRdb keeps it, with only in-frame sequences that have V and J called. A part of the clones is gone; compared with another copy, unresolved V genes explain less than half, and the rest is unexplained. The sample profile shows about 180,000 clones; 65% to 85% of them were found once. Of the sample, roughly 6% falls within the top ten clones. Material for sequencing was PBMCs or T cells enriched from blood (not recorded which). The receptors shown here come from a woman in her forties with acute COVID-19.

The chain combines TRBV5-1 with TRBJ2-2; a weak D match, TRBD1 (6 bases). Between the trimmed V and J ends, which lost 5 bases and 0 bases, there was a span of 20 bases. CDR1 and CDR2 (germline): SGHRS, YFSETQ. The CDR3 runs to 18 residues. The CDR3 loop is CASRRQGRSGTNTGELFF. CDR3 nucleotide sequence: TGCGCCAGCAGGCGTCAGGGGAGAAGCGGAACGAACACCGGGGAGCTGTTTTTT.

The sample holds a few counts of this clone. The DNA for the CDR3 is TGTGCCAGCAGCCCCGACAAACCCGGGAGCTATGGCTACACCTTC. Residues: CASSPDKPGSYGYTF. This chain connects TRBV2 to TRBJ1-2, with D uncertain. V dropped 6 bases and J dropped 4 bases, with 18 bases sitting between them. Germline V lookup: CDR1 SNHLY, CDR2 FYNNEI. The CDR3 runs to 15 residues.

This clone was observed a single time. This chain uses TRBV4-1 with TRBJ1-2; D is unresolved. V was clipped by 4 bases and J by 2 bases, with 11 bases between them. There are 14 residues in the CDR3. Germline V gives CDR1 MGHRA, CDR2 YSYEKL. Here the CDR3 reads CASSPTELNYGYTF. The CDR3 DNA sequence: TGCGCCAGCAGCCCCACAGAACTGAACTATGGCTACACCTTC.

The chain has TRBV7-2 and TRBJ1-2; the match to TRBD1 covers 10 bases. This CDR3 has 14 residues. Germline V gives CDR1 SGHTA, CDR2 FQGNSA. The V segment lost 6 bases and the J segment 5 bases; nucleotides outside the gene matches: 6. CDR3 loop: CASRAGTGAYGYTF. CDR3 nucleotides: TGTGCCAGCAGGGCTGGGACAGGGGCTTATGGCTACACCTTC. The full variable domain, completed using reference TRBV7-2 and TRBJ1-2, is GAGVSQSPSNKVTEKGKDVELRCDPISGHTALYWYRQSLGQGLEFLIYFQGNSAPDKSGLPSDRFSAERTGGSVSTLTIQRTQQEDSAVYLCASRAGTGAYGYTFGSGTRLTVV.